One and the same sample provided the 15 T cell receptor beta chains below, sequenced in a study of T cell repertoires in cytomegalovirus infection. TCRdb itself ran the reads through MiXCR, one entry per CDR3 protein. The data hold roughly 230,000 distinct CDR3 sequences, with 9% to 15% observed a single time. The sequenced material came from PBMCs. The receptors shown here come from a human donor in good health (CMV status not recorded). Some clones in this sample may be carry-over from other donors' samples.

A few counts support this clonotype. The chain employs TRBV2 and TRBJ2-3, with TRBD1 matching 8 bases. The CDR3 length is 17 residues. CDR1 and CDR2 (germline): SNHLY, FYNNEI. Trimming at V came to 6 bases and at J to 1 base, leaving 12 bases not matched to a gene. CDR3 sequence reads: CASRSGGRGLGTDTQYF. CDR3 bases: TGTGCCAGCAGGAGTGGGGGCAGGGGGCTAGGCACAGATACGCAGTATTTT.

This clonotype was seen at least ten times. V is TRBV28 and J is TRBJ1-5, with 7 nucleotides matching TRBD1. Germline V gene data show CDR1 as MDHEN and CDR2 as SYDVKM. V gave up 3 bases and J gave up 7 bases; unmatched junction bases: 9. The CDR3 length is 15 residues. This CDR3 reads CASSFRGSQGQPQHF. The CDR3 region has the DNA TGTGCCAGCAGTTTCAGGGGGAGCCAGGGACAGCCCCAGCATTTT.

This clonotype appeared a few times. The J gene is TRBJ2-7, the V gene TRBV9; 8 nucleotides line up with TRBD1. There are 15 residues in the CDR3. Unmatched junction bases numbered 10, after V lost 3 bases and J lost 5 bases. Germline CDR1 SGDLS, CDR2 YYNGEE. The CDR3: CASSGTGRLLDEQYF. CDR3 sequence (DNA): TGTGCCAGCAGCGGGACAGGGAGGCTATTAGACGAGCAGTACTTC. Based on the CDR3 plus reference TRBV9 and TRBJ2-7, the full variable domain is DSGVTQTPKHLITATGQRVTLRCSPRSGDLSVYWYQQSLDQGLQFLIQYYNGEERAKGNILERFSAQQFPDLHSELNLSSLELGDSALYFCASSGTGRLLDEQYFGPGTRLTVT.

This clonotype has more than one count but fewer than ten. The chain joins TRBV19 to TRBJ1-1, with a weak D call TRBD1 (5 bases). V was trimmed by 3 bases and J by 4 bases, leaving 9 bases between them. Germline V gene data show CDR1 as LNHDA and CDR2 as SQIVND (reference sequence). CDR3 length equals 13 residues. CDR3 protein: CASSISGSTEAFF. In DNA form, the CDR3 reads TGTGCCAGTAGTATCTCAGGGAGCACTGAAGCTTTCTTT.

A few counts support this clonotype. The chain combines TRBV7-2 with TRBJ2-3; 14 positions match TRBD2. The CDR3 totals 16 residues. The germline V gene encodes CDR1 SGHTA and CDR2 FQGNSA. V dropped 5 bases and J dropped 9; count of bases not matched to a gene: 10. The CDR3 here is CASSTPTSGGAETQYF. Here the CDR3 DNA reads TGTGCCAGCAGCACCCCGACTAGCGGGGGGGCCGAGACGCAGTATTTT.

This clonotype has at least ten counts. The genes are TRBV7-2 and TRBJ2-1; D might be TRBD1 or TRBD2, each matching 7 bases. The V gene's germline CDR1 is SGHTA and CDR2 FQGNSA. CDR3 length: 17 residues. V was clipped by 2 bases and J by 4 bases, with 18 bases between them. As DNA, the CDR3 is TGTGCCAGCAGCTTACGAAGAGGCAGGGGGGGGTACAATGAGCAGTTCTTC. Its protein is CASSLRRGRGGYNEQFF.

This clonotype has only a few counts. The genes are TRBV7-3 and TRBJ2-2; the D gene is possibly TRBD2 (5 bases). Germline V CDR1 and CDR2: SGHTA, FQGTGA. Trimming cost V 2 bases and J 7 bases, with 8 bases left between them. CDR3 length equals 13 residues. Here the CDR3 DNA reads TGTGCCAGCAGCTTACTAGCCGACGGGGAGCTGTTTTTT. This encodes CASSLLADGELFF.

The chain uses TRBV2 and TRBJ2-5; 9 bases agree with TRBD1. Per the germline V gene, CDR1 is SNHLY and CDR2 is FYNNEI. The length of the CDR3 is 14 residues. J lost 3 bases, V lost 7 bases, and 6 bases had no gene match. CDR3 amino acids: CASTRTGVEETQYF. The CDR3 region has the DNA TGTGCCAGCACCCGGACAGGGGTGGAAGAGACCCAGTACTTC.

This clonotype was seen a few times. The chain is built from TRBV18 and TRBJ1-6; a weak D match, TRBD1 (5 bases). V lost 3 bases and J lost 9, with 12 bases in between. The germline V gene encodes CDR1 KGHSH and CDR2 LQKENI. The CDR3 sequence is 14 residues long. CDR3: CASSPDSEGSPLHF. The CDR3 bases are TGTGCCAGCTCACCCGACAGCGAGGGTTCACCCCTCCACTTT.

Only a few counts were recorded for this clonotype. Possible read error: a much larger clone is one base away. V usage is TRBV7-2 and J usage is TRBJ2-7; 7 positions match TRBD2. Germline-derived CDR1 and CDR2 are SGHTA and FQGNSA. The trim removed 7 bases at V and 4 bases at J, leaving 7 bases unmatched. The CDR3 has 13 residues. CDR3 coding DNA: TGTGCCAGCAACATGGGGGGGGGGTACGAGCAGTACTTC. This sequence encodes CASNMGGGYEQYF.

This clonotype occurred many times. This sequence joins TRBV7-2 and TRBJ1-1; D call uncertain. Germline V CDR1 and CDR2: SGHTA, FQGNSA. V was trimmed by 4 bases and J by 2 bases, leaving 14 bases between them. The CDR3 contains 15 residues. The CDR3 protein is CASSSGPLPNTEAFF. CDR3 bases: TGTGCCAGCAGCTCGGGCCCTCTTCCCAACACTGAAGCTTTCTTT.

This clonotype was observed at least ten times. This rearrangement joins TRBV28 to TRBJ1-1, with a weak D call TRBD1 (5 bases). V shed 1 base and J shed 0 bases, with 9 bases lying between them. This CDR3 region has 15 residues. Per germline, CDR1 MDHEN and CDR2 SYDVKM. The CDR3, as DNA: TGTGCCAGCAGTTTATACCAGGGCCTGAACACTGAAGCTTTCTTT. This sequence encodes CASSLYQGLNTEAFF.

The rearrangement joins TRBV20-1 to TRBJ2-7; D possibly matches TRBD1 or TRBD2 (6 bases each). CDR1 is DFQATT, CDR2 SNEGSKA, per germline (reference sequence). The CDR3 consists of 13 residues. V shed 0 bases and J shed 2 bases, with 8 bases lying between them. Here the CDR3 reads CSARDGGPYEQYF. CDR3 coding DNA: TGCAGTGCTAGAGACGGGGGCCCCTACGAGCAGTACTTC.

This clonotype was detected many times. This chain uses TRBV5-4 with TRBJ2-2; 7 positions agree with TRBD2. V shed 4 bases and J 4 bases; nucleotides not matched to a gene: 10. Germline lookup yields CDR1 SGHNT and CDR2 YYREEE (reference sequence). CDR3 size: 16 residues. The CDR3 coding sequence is TGTGCCAGCAGCCCGGGGCCAGCGGGAATCACCGGGGAGCTGTTTTTT. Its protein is CASSPGPAGITGELFF.

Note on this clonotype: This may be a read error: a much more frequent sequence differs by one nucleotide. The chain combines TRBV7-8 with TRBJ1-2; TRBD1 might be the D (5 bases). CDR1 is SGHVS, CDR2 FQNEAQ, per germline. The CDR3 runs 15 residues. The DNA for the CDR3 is TGTGCCGGCAGCTTAGCGCAGGGAGTTAACTATGGCTACACCTTC. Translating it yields CAGSLAQGVNYGYTF.